A single sample gave rise to the 30 T cell receptor beta chains below, sequenced in a study of blood T cell repertoires in COVID-19. This table comes from immunoSEQ multiplex PCR, and its TCRdb copy is limited to in-frame clones, with some not included. The sample lists 150,000 to 200,000 clones, 65% to 85% occurring once. The sequencing sample was made of PBMCs or T cells enriched from blood (not recorded which). Receptors were obtained from a man between 70 and 80 years old who had been exposed to COVID-19.

The chain links TRBV12-3 or TRBV12-4 to TRBJ1-5; tentatively, D is TRBD1 (5 bases). Trimming stripped 6 bases from V and 6 bases from J, with 12 bases between. The CDR3 runs to 13 residues. CDR3 in DNA: TGTGCCAGCAGGGGCAGGGAGGGTCAGCCCCAGCATTTT. This gives the protein CASRGREGQPQHF.

This chain links TRBV3-1 (or the pseudogene TRBV3-2) with TRBJ1-6; the D is unclear. The CDR3 loop spans 12 amino acids. The ends were cut back, 2 bases at V and 14 bases at J, with 10 bases in the middle. Germline V gives CDR1 LGHDT, CDR2 YNNKEL (reference sequence). In DNA form, the CDR3 reads TGTGCCAGCAGCCAACCCGAGGGCGCCCTCCACTTT. Translating gives CASSQPEGALHF.

This chain uses TRBV27 with TRBJ2-1; 10 bases are a match to TRBD1. The length of the CDR3 is 15 residues. Germline trimming cut 4 bases from V and 7 bases from J; bases unmatched to any gene: 7. Germline assignment: CDR1 MNHEY and CDR2 SMNVEV (reference sequence). The CDR3 bases are TGTGCCAGCAGTTCGGGGACAGGGGATTGGAATGAGCAGTTCTTC. Translated, it gives CASSSGTGDWNEQFF.

V gene TRBV12-5 combines with J gene TRBJ1-4; 7 bases are a match to TRBD1. The germline V gene has CDR1 LGHNT and CDR2 FRNRAP. The ends lost 2 bases at V and 6 bases at J; junction bases unmatched: 6. The CDR3 has 15 amino acids. CDR3: CASGLSATGYEKLFF. The CDR3 DNA reads TGTGCTAGTGGTTTGTCGGCGACAGGGTATGAAAAACTGTTTTTT.

This clone was seen a single time. The rearrangement links TRBV10-3 to TRBJ2-5; D perhaps matches TRBD1 (7 bases). Germline CDR1 reads ENHRY; CDR2 reads SYGVKD. The CDR3 runs to 15 residues. Deletions cut 0 bases from V and 9 bases from J, with 17 bases between. The CDR3 here is CAISESLQGGMAQYF. In DNA form, the CDR3 reads TGTGCCATCAGTGAGTCTCTGCAGGGGGGAATGGCCCAGTACTTC.

This rearrangement joins TRBV7-3 to TRBJ2-1; 12 nucleotides line up with TRBD2. The CDR3 totals 15 residues. The ends lost 5 bases at V and 9 bases at J; junction bases unmatched: 8. Looked up from germline, CDR1 is SGHTA and CDR2 is FQGTGA. The DNA for the CDR3 is TGTGCCAGCAGCCAACTAGCGGGGGGTTTCACTGAGCAGTTCTTC. Residues: CASSQLAGGFTEQFF.

The V call is TRBV19, the J call TRBJ1-6; 10 positions agree with TRBD1. CDR3 length: 15 amino acids. Germline values: CDR1 LNHDA, CDR2 SQIVND (reference sequence). J gave up 3 bases and V 6 bases, and 2 bases lay outside the gene matches. CDR3 nucleotides: TGTGCCAGTAGGAGGGACAGGGGCTATAATTCACCCCTCCACTTT. Translation gives CASRRDRGYNSPLHF.

This chain uses TRBV6-5 with TRBJ1-5, with D possibly being TRBD1 (6 bases). V lost 0 bases to trimming and J lost 11 bases, with 11 bases between them. The CDR3 runs 13 residues. Germline V gene sequence: CDR1 MNHEY, CDR2 SVGAGI. The CDR3 nucleotides read TGTGCCAGCAGTTACTCGACAGGTGGGTCCCAGCATTTT. Its translation is CASSYSTGGSQHF.

The chain couples TRBV5-4 to TRBJ1-3; a possible D gene is TRBD1 (6 bases). The CDR3 is 15 residues long. V was cut by 1 base and J by 1 base, with 9 bases left in between. The germline CDR1 and CDR2 sequences are SGHNT and YYREEE (reference sequence). The DNA for the CDR3 is TGTGCCAGCAGCTTGAGGACAGTTTCTGGAAACACCATATATTTT. Its translation: CASSLRTVSGNTIYF.

This chain connects TRBV27 to TRBJ2-5; 8 nucleotides agree with TRBD2. J was trimmed by 5 bases and V by 6 bases; bases with no gene match: 14. Germline CDR1 and CDR2: MNHEY and SMNVEV (reference sequence). The CDR3 extends over 16 amino acids. The CDR3 DNA reads as TGTGCCAGCAGCCCTCACGGGGGGGCGGGTGTGGAGACCCAGTACTTC. Amino acid sequence: CASSPHGGAGVETQYF.

The J gene is TRBJ1-2, the V gene TRBV30; weak D call: TRBD1 (6 bases). Germline CDR1 reads GTSNPN; CDR2 reads SVGIG (reference sequence). This CDR3 comprises 14 residues. The V and J ends lost 2 bases and 4 bases respectively, with 14 bases between them. This CDR3 is CAWSLTGSAYGYTF. DNA for the CDR3: TGTGCCTGGAGTTTAACAGGGAGTGCCTATGGCTACACCTTC.

This clone showed up just a few times. The V call is TRBV6-5, the J call TRBJ2-7; TRBD2 aligns across 9 bases. Germline V gene lookup returns CDR1 MNHEY and CDR2 SVGAGI. This CDR3 comprises 11 residues. The CDR3 protein is CALTSGPLKYF. The CDR3 DNA is TGTGCTTTAACTAGCGGGCCTCTAAAGTACTTC.

CDR3 nucleotide sequence: TGTGCCAGCAGTCTAACGCAGGGGGCTGTCTACGAGCAGTACTTC. This gives the protein CASSLTQGAVYEQYF. The chain uses TRBV6-5 and TRBJ2-7; 8 bases are a match to TRBD1. CDR1 MNHEY and CDR2 SVGAGI come from the germline V gene. The CDR3 totals 15 residues. J lost 3 bases, V lost 5 bases, and 9 bases had no gene match.

This rearrangement joins TRBV5-1 to TRBJ2-3, with 9 positions matching TRBD1. V shed 6 bases, J shed 5 bases, and the junction held 7 bases outside the gene matches. The CDR3 has 14 amino acids. Germline CDR1 reads SGHRS; CDR2 reads YFSETQ. The CDR3 loop is CASNWDRVGDTQYF. The CDR3 DNA follows: TGCGCCAGCAATTGGGACAGGGTTGGAGATACGCAGTATTTT.

J is TRBJ2-1 and V is TRBV28, with a tentative D call TRBD1 (6 bases). CDR3 length: 12 amino acids. The V end lost 4 bases, the J end lost 7 bases, and 8 bases lay between the germline ends. Germline assignment: CDR1 MDHEN and CDR2 SYDVKM. In nucleotides, the CDR3 is TGTGCCAGCAGTTACAGGGCGAATGAGCAGTTCTTC. This translates into CASSYRANEQFF.

V usage is TRBV4-2 and J usage is TRBJ2-7, with D possibly TRBD2 on 5 matching bases. V was pared by 2 bases and J by 0 bases, with 14 bases between. Germline CDR1 LGHNA, CDR2 YNFKEQ. CDR3 length equals 16 residues. The CDR3 sequence: CASSQPLRGNSYEQYF. CDR3 DNA sequence: TGTGCCAGCAGCCAACCCCTCCGGGGAAACTCCTACGAGCAGTACTTC.

V usage is TRBV2 and J usage is TRBJ2-7; TRBD1 is a possible D gene (5 bases). This CDR3 contains 12 residues. V was shortened by 5 bases and J by 3 bases, with 8 bases between the two germline ends. Germline CDR1 is SNHLY and CDR2 is FYNNEI. The CDR3 loop reads CASSRQFYEQYF. DNA of the CDR3: TGTGCCAGCAGTAGACAGTTCTACGAGCAGTACTTC.

The J gene is TRBJ2-7, the V gene TRBV7-2; D may be TRBD2 (5 bases). Germline CDR1 is SGHTA and CDR2 is FQGNSA. The CDR3 spans 13 residues. Trimming removed 8 bases from V and 3 bases from J, with 14 bases in between. The CDR3 nucleotides read TGTGCCAGCTATGCGCCCGGGGACTACGAGCAGTACTTC. Protein product: CASYAPGDYEQYF.

V is TRBV29-1 and J is TRBJ1-2; 7 bases match TRBD1. V lost 7 bases, J lost 8 bases, and 16 bases stayed unmatched. The CDR3 covers 14 residues. Germline CDR1 SQVTM, CDR2 ANQGSEA. The CDR3 DNA follows: TGCAGCGAGAAGGGACAGCCTATTTCAGGCGGCTACACCTTC. This sequence encodes CSEKGQPISGGYTF.

CDR3: CASSQRSYGYTF. The CDR3 bases are TGTGCCAGCAGCCAGCGTTCCTATGGCTACACCTTC. V usage is TRBV3-1 (or the pseudogene TRBV3-2) and J usage is TRBJ1-2, with D unclear. There are 12 residues in the CDR3. In germline, CDR1 is LGHDT, CDR2 YNNKEL (reference sequence). The V gene lost 3 bases and the J gene lost 4 bases, with 6 bases spanning the gap.

This chain connects TRBV2 to TRBJ1-3; D call uncertain. The CDR3 is 16 residues long. V was clipped by 2 bases and J by 0 bases, with 11 bases between them. Germline V gives CDR1 SNHLY, CDR2 FYNNEI. The CDR3 sequence: CASSELSRSSGNTIYF. The CDR3 DNA reads TGTGCCAGCAGTGAATTGTCTAGAAGCTCTGGAAACACCATATATTTT.

The chain carries TRBV19 and TRBJ1-1, with unresolved D. The length of the CDR3 is 13 residues. V gave up 8 bases and J gave up 5 bases, with 15 bases separating them. Germline loops: CDR1 LNHDA, CDR2 SQIVND (reference sequence). The CDR3 protein is CASGPGVKTEAFF. The CDR3 region has the DNA TGTGCCAGTGGGCCGGGAGTTAAGACTGAAGCTTTCTTT.

The rearrangement joins TRBV9 to TRBJ2-5; D perhaps matches TRBD2 (5 bases). Germline V lookup: CDR1 SGDLS, CDR2 YYNGEE. Trimming removed 3 bases at V and 3 bases at J, with 15 bases between. The CDR3 spans 15 residues. DNA for the CDR3: TGTGCCAGCAGCGGAGTAGGCACTAGTGAAGAGACCCAGTACTTC. Translating gives CASSGVGTSEETQYF.

This clone was recorded a few times. The V and J genes are TRBV12-3 or TRBV12-4 and TRBJ1-1; D unresolved. With 3 bases removed from V and 6 bases from J, the gap between germline ends came to 8 bases. The CDR3 spans 12 residues. CDR3 sequence reads: CASSLAGPEAFF. For the CDR3, the DNA is TGTGCCAGCAGTTTGGCGGGCCCTGAAGCTTTCTTT.

V is TRBV19 and J is TRBJ1-2; 8 bases line up with TRBD1. The V segment lost 9 bases and the J segment 4 bases; nucleotides outside the gene matches: 10. Per germline, CDR1 LNHDA and CDR2 SQIVND (reference sequence). This CDR3 is built from 14 residues. In DNA form, the CDR3 reads TGTGCCAGCCTAAGGGCAGGGGGCGGCTATGGCTACACCTTC. This gives the protein CASLRAGGGYGYTF.

V usage is TRBV29-1 and J usage is TRBJ2-2, with D perhaps TRBD1 or TRBD2 (6 bases each). V was clipped by 7 bases and J by 1 base, with 16 bases between them. This CDR3 contains 15 residues. CDR1 is SQVTM and CDR2 is ANQGSEA in the germline V gene. The CDR3 loop is CSGEGGGVNTGELFF. The DNA of the CDR3 is TGCAGCGGTGAGGGGGGTGGGGTGAACACCGGGGAGCTGTTTTTT.

This chain links TRBV19 with TRBJ2-7; the match to TRBD1 covers 8 bases. Germline V lookup: CDR1 LNHDA, CDR2 SQIVND (reference sequence). This CDR3 region has 17 residues. V shed 4 bases, J shed 3 bases, and the junction held 14 bases outside the gene matches. The CDR3 coding sequence is TGTGCCAGTAGTACCAATTTTGGACAGGGTGGCCGCTACGAGCAGTACTTC. Residues: CASSTNFGQGGRYEQYF.

The table lists this clone with a few counts. J is TRBJ1-1 and V is TRBV15; D remains ambiguous. The CDR3 contains 13 residues. The V and J ends lost 0 bases and 3 bases respectively, with 5 bases between them. Germline lookup yields CDR1 LNHNV and CDR2 YYDKDF (reference sequence). The CDR3 is CATSRDPDTEAFF. The CDR3 bases are TGTGCCACCAGCAGAGATCCAGACACTGAAGCTTTCTTT.

V usage is TRBV9 and J usage is TRBJ1-1; 8 positions match TRBD1. This CDR3 has 15 residues. Looked up from germline, CDR1 is SGDLS and CDR2 is YYNGEE. V lost 4 bases to trimming and J lost 4 bases; unmatched junction nucleotides: 9. The CDR3 here is CASSPRGGTGTEAFF. CDR3 sequence (DNA): TGTGCCAGCAGCCCGAGGGGGGGGACAGGCACTGAAGCTTTCTTT.

This clone was counted at least ten times. The V call is TRBV6-2 or TRBV6-3, the J call TRBJ1-2; no firm D call. This CDR3 has 17 residues. Germline loops: CDR1 MNHEY, CDR2 SVGEGT. The V gene lost 0 bases and the J gene lost 0 bases, with 14 bases spanning the gap. CDR3 nucleotides: TGTGCCAGCAGTTACTCGGAGACTGCGGTAGCTAACTATGGCTACACCTTC. Protein product: CASSYSETAVANYGYTF.